These 20 T cell receptor beta chains were all obtained from the same sample, sequenced in a study of blood T cell repertoires in COVID-19. Measured with immunoSEQ multiplex PCR; TCRdb has only the in-frame clones, and not every one. The repertoire holds about 160,000 clones, with roughly four fifths as singletons. Sequences were obtained from peripheral blood. Receptors originate from a man aged 55 to 69 with active or convalescent COVID-19.

V is TRBV21-1 and J is TRBJ1-4; TRBD1, the table's D call, was not compared with the DNA. TRBV21-1 is tagged as a pseudogene. The CDR3 spans 16 residues. The chain's CDR3 is CASSKVCTGANEKLFF. CDR3 nucleotide sequence: TGTGCCAGCAGCAAAGTTTGTACAGGGGCAAATGAAAAACTGTTTTTT.

The chain has TRBV6-1 and TRBJ2-1; D might be TRBD2 (5 bases). The length of the CDR3 is 15 residues. The germline V and J ends were trimmed by 2 bases and 0 bases, with 8 bases remaining between them. From germline, CDR1 is MNHNS and CDR2 SASEGT. This CDR3 is CASSESGGSYNEQFF. In DNA, the CDR3 is TGTGCCAGCAGTGAAAGCGGAGGCTCCTACAATGAGCAGTTCTTC.

The V call is TRBV19, the J call TRBJ2-1, with TRBD2 matching 10 bases. Germline CDR1 reads LNHDA; CDR2 reads SQIVND (reference sequence). The CDR3 covers 16 residues. V shed 6 bases, J shed 7 bases, and the junction held 12 bases outside the gene matches. The CDR3 sequence: CASRILASGSQNEQFF. The DNA of the CDR3 is TGTGCCAGTAGGATTTTGGCTAGCGGGAGTCAAAATGAGCAGTTCTTC.

The V and J genes are TRBV10-3 and TRBJ1-2, with D tentatively TRBD1 (6 bases). Germline assignment: CDR1 ENHRY and CDR2 SYGVKD. The CDR3 contains 14 residues. V was pared by 2 bases and J by 8 bases, with 15 bases between. CDR3 sequence: CAISEGSGEGGYTF. The CDR3 coding sequence is TGTGCCATCAGTGAGGGGTCAGGGGAGGGCGGCTACACCTTC.

This chain links TRBV25-1 with TRBJ2-1; D may be TRBD1 (5 bases). Germline V lookup: CDR1 MGHDK, CDR2 SYGVNS. Trimming shortened V by 5 bases and J by 6 bases, and 11 bases separated the two germline ends. This CDR3 has 13 residues. The CDR3 region is CASSTQGTNEQFF. CDR3 bases: TGTGCCAGCAGTACCCAGGGTACCAATGAGCAGTTCTTC.

The chain combines TRBV2 with TRBJ1-1, with 7 bases identical to TRBD1. The CDR3 covers 16 residues. Germline V gives CDR1 SNHLY, CDR2 FYNNEI. The V gene end was trimmed by 4 bases and the J gene end by 2 bases; junction bases not matched to a gene: 10. The CDR3 reads CASSGWRDRINTEAFF. CDR3 nucleotide sequence: TGTGCCAGCAGTGGGTGGAGGGACAGAATAAACACTGAAGCTTTCTTT.

This clone was seen many times. CDR3 DNA: TGTGCCAGCAGCTTGGCCGTAGGGGCGGAGAATCAGCCCCAGCATTTT. It encodes CASSLAVGAENQPQHF. The rearrangement joins TRBV5-6 to TRBJ1-5; tentative D call: TRBD1 (5 bases). The CDR3 sequence is 16 residues long. Between the trimmed V and J ends, which lost 0 bases and 4 bases, there was a span of 14 bases. Germline CDR1 is SGHDT and CDR2 is YYEEEE.

The chain combines TRBV3-1 (or the pseudogene TRBV3-2) with TRBJ1-1; D uncertain. The CDR3 totals 14 residues. Germline V gene data show CDR1 as LGHDT and CDR2 as YNNKEL (reference sequence). V was cut by 2 bases and J by 5 bases, with 12 bases left in between. The CDR3 here is CASSQIGRGTEAFF. As DNA, the CDR3 is TGTGCCAGCAGCCAAATAGGGAGAGGGACTGAAGCTTTCTTT.

The V call is TRBV12-3 or TRBV12-4, the J call TRBJ2-1; the match to TRBD1 covers 11 bases. The trim removed 8 bases at V and 8 bases at J, leaving 5 bases unmatched. CDR3 length equals 13 residues. The CDR3 loop is CASGQGALDEQFF. CDR3 nucleotides: TGTGCCAGCGGACAGGGGGCTCTCGATGAGCAGTTCTTC.

V is TRBV10-3 and J is TRBJ2-2, with D perhaps matching TRBD2 (5 bases). The germline V gene has CDR1 ENHRY and CDR2 SYGVKD. This CDR3 comprises 16 residues. V was shortened by 3 bases and J by 1 base, with 12 bases between the two germline ends. CDR3 protein: CAISDGGNRNTGELFF. The CDR3 bases are TGTGCCATCAGTGACGGAGGAAACAGGAACACCGGGGAGCTGTTTTTT.

V is TRBV7-2 and J is TRBJ2-3; 15 bases are shared with TRBD2. From germline, CDR1 is SGHTA and CDR2 FQGNSA. The CDR3 loop spans 15 amino acids. Trimming at V came to 4 bases and at J to 5 bases, leaving 1 base not matched to a gene. CDR3 region: CASSWTSGREDTQYF. The CDR3 DNA follows: TGTGCCAGCAGCTGGACTAGCGGGAGGGAAGATACGCAGTATTTT.

On this clone itself: The germline gene is not matched at one end of the junction; a read error may be the cause. The V call is TRBV28, the J call TRBJ2-7, with 8 bases matching TRBD2. CDR3 length equals 12 residues. Germline assignment: CDR1 MDHEN and CDR2 SYDVKM. The DNA for the CDR3 is TGTGCCAGCAGTGCTAGCGGGCCGGAGCGGTACTTC. Its protein is CASSASGPERYF.

This clone was found a few times. The chain is built from TRBV4-2 and TRBJ2-3; 8 bases match TRBD2. CDR1 and CDR2 (germline): LGHNA, YNFKEQ. The CDR3 consists of 16 residues. J lost 8 bases, V lost 1 base, and 11 bases had no gene match. CDR3 amino acids: CASSQGRAGVRVTQYF. CDR3 DNA: TGTGCCAGCAGCCAAGGTCGAGCGGGGGTCCGTGTTACGCAGTATTTT.

In DNA, the CDR3 is TGTGCCACCAGCAGAGACCCTAGGGGGCACTCGCAGTATTTT. Its protein product is CATSRDPRGHSQYF. V is TRBV15 and J is TRBJ2-3; 7 bases are shared with TRBD1. This CDR3 contains 14 residues. The trim removed 0 bases at V and 10 bases at J, leaving 7 bases unmatched. Germline CDR1 is LNHNV and CDR2 is YYDKDF (reference sequence).

The chain uses TRBV5-1 and TRBJ2-2, with 7 bases aligning to TRBD1. The CDR3 length is 15 residues. The germline CDR1 and CDR2 sequences are SGHRS and YFSETQ. The V segment lost 2 bases and the J segment 4 bases; nucleotides outside the gene matches: 5. CDR3 region: CASSFSGGSTGELFF. CDR3 DNA: TGCGCCAGCAGCTTTTCAGGGGGATCCACCGGGGAGCTGTTTTTT. Full variable domain (remainder filled in from reference TRBV5-1 and TRBJ2-2): KAGVTQTPRYLIKTRGQQVTLSCSPISGHRSVSWYQQTPGQGLQFLFEYFSETQRNKGNFPGRFSGRQFSNSRSEMNVSTLELGDSALYLCASSFSGGSTGELFFGEGSRLTVL.

Concerning this clone itself: At one end, the junction sequence differs from germline, possibly due to a read error. V usage is TRBV2 and J usage is TRBJ1-2, with D possibly TRBD1 on 6 matching bases. The CDR3 covers 15 residues. CDR1 is SNHLY and CDR2 is FYNNEI in the germline V gene. CDR3 nucleotide sequence: TGTGCCAGCAGCGAAGGGGACACCCCTAACTATGGCTACACCTTC. It encodes CASSEGDTPNYGYTF.

V is TRBV7-3 and J is TRBJ1-1; 9 nucleotides align to TRBD1. The V gene's germline CDR1 is SGHTA and CDR2 FQGTGA. The length of the CDR3 is 21 residues. With V trimmed by 6 bases and J by 0 bases, 23 bases remained unmatched. CDR3 DNA: TGTGCCAGCAGTAATCTAATATCAAACCGGGACAGGGACTTGATGAACACTGAAGCTTTCTTT. Residues: CASSNLISNRDRDLMNTEAFF.

This clone turned up a few times. This chain joins TRBV20-1 and TRBJ2-1; 9 bases line up with TRBD2. The CDR3 sequence is 15 residues long. The germline V gene encodes CDR1 DFQATT and CDR2 SNEGSKA (reference sequence). V was clipped by 3 bases and J by 1 base; unmatched bases: 4. The CDR3 loop is CSASQAGGSYNEQFF. CDR3 coding DNA: TGCAGTGCTAGTCAAGCGGGAGGTTCCTACAATGAGCAGTTCTTC.

V gene TRBV25-1 combines with J gene TRBJ2-1; 11 bases fit TRBD2. From germline, CDR1 is MGHDK and CDR2 SYGVNS. Trimming took 4 bases from V and 2 from J; bases not matched to a gene: 4. This CDR3 spans 16 amino acids. The CDR3: CASSGNSGRAYNEQFF. CDR3 sequence (DNA): TGTGCCAGCAGTGGGAATAGCGGGAGGGCCTACAATGAGCAGTTCTTC.

The genes are TRBV15 and TRBJ1-1; D not certain. The length of the CDR3 is 15 residues. Germline V gene sequence: CDR1 LNHNV, CDR2 YYDKDF (reference sequence). V was cut by 0 bases and J by 7 bases, with 15 bases left in between. The CDR3 nucleotides read TGTGCCACCAGCAGAGATCCGGGGTCGAGGAGTGAAGCTTTCTTT. It is translated as CATSRDPGSRSEAFF.